This T cell receptor beta chain appears in the sequencing data of a study of human T cells and chemical hapten exposure. The overall study: Per-sample TCR yields varied mainly from small pooled library volume differences.

Findings of the study overall: With DPC sensitization, TCRs exceeding 1 in 1000 frequency showed no change.

Library construction involved attaching unique molecular identifiers to individual cDNA molecules, which allowed quantitative, reproducible TCR counting. Original handling: TCR counts had a median of 95,638 per sample and spanned roughly 20,000 to 750,000. Each CDR3 protein gets one entry after TCRdb re-called the RACE reads with MiXCR. Here the V and J calls rest on TCRdb's processing, not on the authors' analysis. This sample has over 100,000 distinct CDR3 sequences; approximately 9% occur once, and the top ten carry 1.5% to 2%. Time point in this sample: healthy volunteer bleed at 2 weeks. Whole blood, unfractionated, served as the material for total RNA extraction. This clonotype was recorded many times. Antigen unknown. The TCR sequence derives from a male donor in good health. Some clones in this sample may be carry-over from other donors' samples. Sequenced material: whole blood.

The CDR3 loop is CASSKGQGGYNEQFF. Written as DNA, the CDR3 is TGTGCCAGCAGTAAGGGACAGGGGGGCTACAATGAGCAGTTCTTC. This chain joins TRBV6-4 and TRBJ2-1; 11 bases are a match to TRBD1. Germline V gene data show CDR1 as MRHNA and CDR2 as SNTAGT. This CDR3 is built from 15 residues. V lost 5 bases, J lost 3 bases, and 3 bases stayed unmatched.